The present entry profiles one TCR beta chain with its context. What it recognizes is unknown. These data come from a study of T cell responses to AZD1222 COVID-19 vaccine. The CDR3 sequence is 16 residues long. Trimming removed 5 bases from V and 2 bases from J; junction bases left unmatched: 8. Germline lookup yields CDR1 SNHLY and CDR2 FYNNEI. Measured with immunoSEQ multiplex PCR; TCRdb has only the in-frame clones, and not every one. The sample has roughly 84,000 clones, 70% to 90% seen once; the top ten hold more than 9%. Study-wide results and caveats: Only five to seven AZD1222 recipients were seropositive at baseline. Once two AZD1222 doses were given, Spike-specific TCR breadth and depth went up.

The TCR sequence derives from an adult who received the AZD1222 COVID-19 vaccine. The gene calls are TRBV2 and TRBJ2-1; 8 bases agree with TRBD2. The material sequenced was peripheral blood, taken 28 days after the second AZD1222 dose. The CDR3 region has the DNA TGTGCCAGCAGTTCAATGTGGCGGGGGGCCTACAATGAGCAGTTCTTC. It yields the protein CASSSMWRGAYNEQFF. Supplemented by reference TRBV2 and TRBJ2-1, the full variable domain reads EPEVTQTPSHQVTQMGQEVILRCVPISNHLYFYWYRQILGQKVEFLVSFYNNEISEKSEIFDDQFSVERPDGSNFTLKIRSTKLEDSAMYFCASSSMWRGAYNEQFFGPGTRLTVL.